This T cell receptor beta chain was sequenced during a study of graft-versus-host responses after intestinal transplantation. To note about this clone: Its specificity is unknown.

The CDR3 runs 16 residues. The V end was cut by 4 bases, the J end by 0 bases, with 13 bases between. CDR1 and CDR2 from the germline V gene are LNHDA and SQIVND (reference sequence). The repertoire was sequenced with immunoSEQ multiplex PCR; TCRdb's copy has only in-frame clones and lacks some. Of 90,000 to 130,000 clones listed, just over 90% were seen once; the top ten hold approximately 0.22%. The TCR originated in a human donor who was the organ donor for an intestinal transplant. The rearrangement joins TRBV19 to TRBJ2-1; possible D gene TRBD2, 6 bases. Specimen: unstimulated CD4+ T cells sorted from spleen or lymph node cells, collected before transplant. The CDR3 DNA is TGTGCCAGTAGTAGGGTGAAGCGGGCCTCCTACAATGAGCAGTTCTTC. Encoded protein: CASSRVKRASYNEQFF.